This TCR beta chain was identified during a study of cytomegalovirus exposure and HLA in healthy donors. Germline V lookup: CDR1 SNHLY, CDR2 FYNNEI. Between the trimmed V and J ends, which lost 6 bases and 1 base, there was a span of 9 bases. CDR3 size: 13 residues. Primers included in the PCR were 60 Vbeta and 13 Jbeta primers. The assay was immunoSEQ multiplex PCR, and TCRdb's table has in-frame clones only and misses some. The sample gives roughly 150,000 clones, about 68% of which show up once; 1.3% to 1.5% is in the top ten. On this clone itself: Its specificity is unknown.

Study results and caveats: CMV antigen specificity of three CMV-associated chains was confirmed in vitro. It was in a later analysis that TCR association rates were seen to vary by HLA locus, highest for DRB1 and lowest for HLA-C. A missense variant in DCLRE1C was later tied to TCR beta V- and J-gene trimming.

The sequenced sample was PBMCs. V gene TRBV2 combines with J gene TRBJ1-1; D might be TRBD1 (6 bases). The TCR sequence derives from a man between 18 and 35 years old in good health and CMV-seronegative. The CDR3 sequence is CASRGQSNTEAFF. The CDR3 DNA reads TGTGCCAGCAGGGGACAATCGAACACTGAAGCTTTCTTT.